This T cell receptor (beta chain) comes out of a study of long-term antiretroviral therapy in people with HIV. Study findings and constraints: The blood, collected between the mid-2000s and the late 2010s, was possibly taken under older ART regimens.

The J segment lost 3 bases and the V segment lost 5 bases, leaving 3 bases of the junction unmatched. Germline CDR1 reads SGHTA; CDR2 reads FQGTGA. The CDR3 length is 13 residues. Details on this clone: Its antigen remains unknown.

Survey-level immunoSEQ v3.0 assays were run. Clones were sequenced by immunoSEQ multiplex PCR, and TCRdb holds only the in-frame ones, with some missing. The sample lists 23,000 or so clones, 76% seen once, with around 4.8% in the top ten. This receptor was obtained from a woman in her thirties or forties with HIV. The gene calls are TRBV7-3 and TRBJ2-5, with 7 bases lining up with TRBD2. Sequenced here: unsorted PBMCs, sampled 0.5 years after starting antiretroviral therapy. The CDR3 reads CASSPTSEETQYF. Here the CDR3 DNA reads TGTGCCAGCAGCCCAACTAGCGAAGAGACCCAGTACTTC.